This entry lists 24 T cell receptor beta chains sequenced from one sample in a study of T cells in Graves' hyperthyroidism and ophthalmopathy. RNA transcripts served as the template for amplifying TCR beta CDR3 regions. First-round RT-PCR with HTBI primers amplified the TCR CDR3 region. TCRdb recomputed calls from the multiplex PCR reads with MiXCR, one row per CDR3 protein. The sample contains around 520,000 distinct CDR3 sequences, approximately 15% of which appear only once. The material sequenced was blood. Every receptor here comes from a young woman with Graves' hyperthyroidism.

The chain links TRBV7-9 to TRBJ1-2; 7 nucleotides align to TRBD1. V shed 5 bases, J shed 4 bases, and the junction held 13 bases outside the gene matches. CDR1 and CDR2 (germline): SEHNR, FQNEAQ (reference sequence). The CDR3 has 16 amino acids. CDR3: CASSTRQGLPPYGYTF. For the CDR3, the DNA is TGTGCCAGCAGCACCCGACAGGGTCTCCCTCCCTATGGCTACACCTTC.

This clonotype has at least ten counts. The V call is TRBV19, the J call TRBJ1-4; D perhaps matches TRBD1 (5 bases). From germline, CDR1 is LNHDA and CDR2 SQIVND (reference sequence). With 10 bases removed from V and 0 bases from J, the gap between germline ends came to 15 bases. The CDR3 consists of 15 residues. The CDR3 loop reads CATRQWDATNEKLFF. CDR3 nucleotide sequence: TGTGCCACCCGACAGTGGGATGCAACTAATGAAAAACTGTTTTTT.

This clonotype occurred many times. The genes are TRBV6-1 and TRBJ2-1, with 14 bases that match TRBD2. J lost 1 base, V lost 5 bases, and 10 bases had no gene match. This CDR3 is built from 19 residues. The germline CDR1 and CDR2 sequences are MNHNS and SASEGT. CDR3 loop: CASSYTGTSGSGSYNEQFF. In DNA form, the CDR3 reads TGTGCCAGCAGTTACACCGGGACTAGCGGGAGTGGGTCCTACAATGAGCAGTTCTTC.

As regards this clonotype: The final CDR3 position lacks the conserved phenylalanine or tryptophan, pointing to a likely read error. In nucleotides, the CDR3 is TGTGCCAGCAGCTTGGAAGTTATGAACACTGAAGCTTTCGTT. Translating gives CASSLEVMNTEAFV. The gene calls are TRBV5-6 and TRBJ1-1; D call uncertain. Germline values: CDR1 SGHDT, CDR2 YYEEEE. The V gene lost 0 bases and the J gene lost 0 bases, with 6 bases spanning the gap. The length of the CDR3 is 14 residues.

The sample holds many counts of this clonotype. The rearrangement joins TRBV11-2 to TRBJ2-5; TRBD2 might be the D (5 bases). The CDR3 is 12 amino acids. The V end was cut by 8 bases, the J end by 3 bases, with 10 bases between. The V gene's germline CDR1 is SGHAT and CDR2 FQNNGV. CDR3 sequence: CASAWGEETQYF. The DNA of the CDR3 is TGTGCCAGCGCTTGGGGAGAAGAGACCCAGTACTTC. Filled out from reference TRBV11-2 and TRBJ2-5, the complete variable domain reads EAGVAQSPRYKIIEKRQSVAFWCNPISGHATLYWYQQILGQGPKLLIQFQNNGVVDDSQLPKDRFSAERLKGVDSTLKIQPAKLEDSAVYLCASAWGEETQYFGPGTRLLVL.

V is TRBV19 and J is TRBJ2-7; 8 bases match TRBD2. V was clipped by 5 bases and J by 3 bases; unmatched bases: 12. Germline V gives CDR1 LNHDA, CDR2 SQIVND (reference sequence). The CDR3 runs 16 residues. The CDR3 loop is CASSRILAGGDYEQYF. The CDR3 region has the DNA TGTGCCAGTAGTCGAATCCTTGCGGGAGGTGACTACGAGCAGTACTTC.

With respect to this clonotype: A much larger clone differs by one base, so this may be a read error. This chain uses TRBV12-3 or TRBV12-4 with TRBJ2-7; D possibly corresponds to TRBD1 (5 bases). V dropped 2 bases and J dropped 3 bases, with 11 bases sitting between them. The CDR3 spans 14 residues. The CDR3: CASSLIMDIYEQYV. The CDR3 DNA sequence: TGTGCCAGCAGTTTAATAATGGACATCTACGAGCAGTACGTC.

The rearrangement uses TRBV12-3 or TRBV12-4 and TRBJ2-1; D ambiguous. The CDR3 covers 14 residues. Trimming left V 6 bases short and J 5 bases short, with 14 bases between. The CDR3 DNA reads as TGTGCCAGCAGCCCGGTCCAGTGGGACAATGAGCAGTTCTTC. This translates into CASSPVQWDNEQFF.

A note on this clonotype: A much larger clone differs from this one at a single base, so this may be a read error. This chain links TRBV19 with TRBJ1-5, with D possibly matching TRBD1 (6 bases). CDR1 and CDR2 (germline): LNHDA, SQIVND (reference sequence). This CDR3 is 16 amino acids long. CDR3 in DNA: TGTGCCAGTGGACCCGCGGGGACAATGGGCAATCGGCCCCAGCATTTT. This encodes CASGPAGTMGNRPQHF.

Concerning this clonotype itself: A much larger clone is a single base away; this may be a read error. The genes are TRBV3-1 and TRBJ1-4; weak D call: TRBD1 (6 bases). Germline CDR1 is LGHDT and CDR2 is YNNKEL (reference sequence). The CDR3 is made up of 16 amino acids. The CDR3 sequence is CAGSPIMGAENEKLFF. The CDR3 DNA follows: TGTGCCGGCAGCCCAATAATGGGGGCAGAAAATGAAAAACTGTTTTTT.

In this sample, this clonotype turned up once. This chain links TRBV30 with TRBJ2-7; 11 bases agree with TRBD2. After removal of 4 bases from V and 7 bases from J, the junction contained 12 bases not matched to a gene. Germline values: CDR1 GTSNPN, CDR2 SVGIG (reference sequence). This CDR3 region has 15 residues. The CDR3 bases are TGTGCCTGGACCCGGAAGGGGCTAGCGGGAGGAGAGCAGTACTTC. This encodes CAWTRKGLAGGEQYF.

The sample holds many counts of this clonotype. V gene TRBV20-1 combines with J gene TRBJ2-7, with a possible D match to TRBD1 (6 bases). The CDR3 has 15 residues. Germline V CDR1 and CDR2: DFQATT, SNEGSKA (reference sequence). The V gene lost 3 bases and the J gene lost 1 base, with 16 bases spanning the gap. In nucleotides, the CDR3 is TGCAGTGCTAGGGGGGCGGCTCCTAAATCCTACGAGCAGTACTTC. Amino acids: CSARGAAPKSYEQYF.

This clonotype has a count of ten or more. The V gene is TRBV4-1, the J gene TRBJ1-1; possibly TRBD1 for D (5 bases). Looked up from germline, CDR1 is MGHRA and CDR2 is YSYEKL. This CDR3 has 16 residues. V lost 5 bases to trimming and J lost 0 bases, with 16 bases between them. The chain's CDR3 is CASSKGSGTMNTEAFF. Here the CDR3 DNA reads TGCGCCAGCAGCAAAGGATCAGGGACCATGAACACTGAAGCTTTCTTT.

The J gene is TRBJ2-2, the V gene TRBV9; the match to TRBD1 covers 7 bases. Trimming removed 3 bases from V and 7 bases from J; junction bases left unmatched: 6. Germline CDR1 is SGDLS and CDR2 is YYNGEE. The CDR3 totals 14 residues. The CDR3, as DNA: TGTGCCAGCAGCGGAGACAGGGTTATCGGGGAGCTGTTTTTT. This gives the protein CASSGDRVIGELFF.

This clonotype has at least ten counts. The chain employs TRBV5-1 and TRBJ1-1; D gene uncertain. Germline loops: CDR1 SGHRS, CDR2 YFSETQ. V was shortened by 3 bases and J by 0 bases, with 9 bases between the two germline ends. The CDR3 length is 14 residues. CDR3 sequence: CASSSDSLNTEAFF. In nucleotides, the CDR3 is TGCGCCAGCAGCTCGGACTCCTTGAACACTGAAGCTTTCTTT.

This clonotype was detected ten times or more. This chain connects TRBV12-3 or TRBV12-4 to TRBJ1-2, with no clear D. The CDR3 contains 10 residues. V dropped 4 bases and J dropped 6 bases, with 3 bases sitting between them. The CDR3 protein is CASSYDGYTF. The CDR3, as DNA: TGTGCCAGCAGTTATGATGGCTACACCTTC.

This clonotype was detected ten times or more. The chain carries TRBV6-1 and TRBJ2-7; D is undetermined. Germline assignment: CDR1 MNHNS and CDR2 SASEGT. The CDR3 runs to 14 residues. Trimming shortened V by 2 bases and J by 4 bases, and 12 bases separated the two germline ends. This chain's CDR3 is CASSEFSSPYEQYV. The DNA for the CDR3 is TGTGCCAGCAGTGAATTCTCCAGCCCGTACGAGCAGTACGTC.

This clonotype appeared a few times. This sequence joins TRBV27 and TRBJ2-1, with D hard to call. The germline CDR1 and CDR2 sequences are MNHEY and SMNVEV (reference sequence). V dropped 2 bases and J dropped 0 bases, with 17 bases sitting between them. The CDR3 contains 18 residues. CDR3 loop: CASSLIGRRTDSYNEQFF. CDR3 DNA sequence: TGTGCCAGCAGTTTAATTGGACGTCGAACAGACTCCTACAATGAGCAGTTCTTC.

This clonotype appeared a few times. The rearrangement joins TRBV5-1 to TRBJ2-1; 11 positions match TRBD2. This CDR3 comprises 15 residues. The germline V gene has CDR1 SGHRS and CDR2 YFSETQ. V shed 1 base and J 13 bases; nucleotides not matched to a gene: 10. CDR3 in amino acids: CASSLTLAGGGVQFF. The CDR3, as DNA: TGCGCCAGCAGCTTGACCCTAGCGGGGGGCGGGGTTCAGTTCTTC.

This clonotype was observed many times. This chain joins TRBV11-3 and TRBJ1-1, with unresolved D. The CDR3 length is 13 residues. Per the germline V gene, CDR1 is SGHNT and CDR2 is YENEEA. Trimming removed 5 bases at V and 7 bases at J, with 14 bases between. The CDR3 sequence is CASSPPDEDEAFF. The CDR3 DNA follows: TGTGCCAGCAGCCCCCCGGACGAGGATGAAGCTTTCTTT. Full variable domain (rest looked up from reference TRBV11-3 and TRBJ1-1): EAGVVQSPRYKIIEKKQPVAFWCNPISGHNTLYWYLQNLGQGPELLIRYENEEAVDDSQLPKDRFSAERLKGVDSTLKIQPAELGDSAVYLCASSPPDEDEAFFGQGTRLTVV.

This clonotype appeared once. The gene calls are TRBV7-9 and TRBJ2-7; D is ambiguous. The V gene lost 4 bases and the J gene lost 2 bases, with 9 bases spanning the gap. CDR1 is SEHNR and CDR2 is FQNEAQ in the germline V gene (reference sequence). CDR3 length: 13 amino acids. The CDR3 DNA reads TGTGCCAGCAGCTCGGTTTCTACCTACGAGCAGTACTTC. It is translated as CASSSVSTYEQYF.

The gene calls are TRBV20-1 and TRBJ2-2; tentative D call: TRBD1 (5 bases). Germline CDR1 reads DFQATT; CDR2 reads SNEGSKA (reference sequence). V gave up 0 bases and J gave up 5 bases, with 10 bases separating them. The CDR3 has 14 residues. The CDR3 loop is CSAREARGTGELFF. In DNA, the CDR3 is TGCAGTGCTAGAGAGGCTAGGGGAACCGGGGAGCTGTTTTTT.

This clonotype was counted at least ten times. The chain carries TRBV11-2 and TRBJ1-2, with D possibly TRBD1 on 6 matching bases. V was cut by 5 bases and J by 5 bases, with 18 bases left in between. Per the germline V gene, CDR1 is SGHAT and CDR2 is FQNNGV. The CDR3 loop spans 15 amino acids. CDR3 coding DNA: TGTGCCAGCAGCCCTATACAGGGTGGAGGGTATGGCTACACCTTC. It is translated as CASSPIQGGGYGYTF.

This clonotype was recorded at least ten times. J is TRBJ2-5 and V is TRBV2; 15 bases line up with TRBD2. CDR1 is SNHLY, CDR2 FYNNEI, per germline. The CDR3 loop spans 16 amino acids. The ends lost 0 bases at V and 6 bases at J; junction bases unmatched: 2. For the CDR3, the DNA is TGTGCCAGCAGTGAAGCGGGACTAGCGGGAGGTCAGACCCAGTACTTC. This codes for CASSEAGLAGGQTQYF.